These 10 T cell receptor beta chains originate from one sample sequenced in a study of CD8 T cells in Susac syndrome. Random hexamers primed reverse transcription of about 0.5 to 1 ug RNA. TCRdb itself ran the immunoSEQ multiplex PCR reads through MiXCR, one entry per CDR3 protein. The profile covers under 150,000 distinct CDR3 sequences, with roughly 94% appearing a single time and approximately 0.12% taken by the ten largest. Sequencing input: CD4+ T cells from PBMCs. The source is a human donor with multiple sclerosis.

This chain links TRBV29-1 with TRBJ1-2; 7 bases map to TRBD1. This CDR3 contains 14 residues. From germline, CDR1 is SQVTM and CDR2 ANQGSEA. J was trimmed by 2 bases and V by 4 bases; bases with no gene match: 7. This chain's CDR3 is CSVAHSTGNYGYTF. CDR3 DNA sequence: TGCAGCGTTGCCCACTCGACAGGGAACTATGGCTACACCTTC.

The chain has TRBV7-9 and TRBJ2-1; 13 nucleotides match TRBD2. V lost 2 bases to trimming and J lost 5 bases; unmatched junction nucleotides: 9. The CDR3 spans 18 residues. Germline values: CDR1 SEHNR, CDR2 FQNEAQ (reference sequence). CDR3: CASSLWGPGLAGDNEQFF. CDR3 coding DNA: TGTGCCAGCAGCTTATGGGGACCAGGACTAGCGGGAGACAATGAGCAGTTCTTC.

The rearrangement links TRBV5-1 to TRBJ1-1; D call uncertain. The germline V gene encodes CDR1 SGHRS and CDR2 YFSETQ. V gave up 6 bases and J gave up 1 base, with 10 bases separating them. The CDR3 is made up of 13 amino acids. The DNA of the CDR3 is TGCGCCAGCACCTTCACGGGGAACACTGAAGCTTTCTTT. Translation: CASTFTGNTEAFF.

The chain carries TRBV7-8 and TRBJ2-3; D may be TRBD2 (6 bases). This CDR3 spans 14 amino acids. Per germline, CDR1 SGHVS and CDR2 FQNEAQ. V lost 3 bases and J lost 6, with 13 bases in between. The CDR3 protein is CASSLLAGRDTQYF. In nucleotides, the CDR3 is TGTGCCAGCAGCTTGCTGGCGGGGAGGGATACGCAGTATTTT.

The chain carries TRBV12-3 or TRBV12-4 and TRBJ2-2; D remains ambiguous. The CDR3 contains 14 residues. Trimming pared 3 bases from V and 4 bases from J, leaving 9 bases between. CDR3 protein: CASSFLPVTGELFF. DNA for the CDR3: TGTGCCAGCAGTTTCTTGCCGGTCACCGGGGAGCTGTTTTTT.

DNA for the CDR3: TGTGCCAGCTCACCACGGACAGAGAGAAACACCATATATTTT. This codes for CASSPRTERNTIYF. V and J are TRBV18 and TRBJ1-3, with D possibly matching TRBD1 (6 bases). Deletions cut 1 base from V and 5 bases from J, with 9 bases between. From germline, CDR1 is KGHSH and CDR2 LQKENI. The CDR3 sequence is 14 residues long.

This clonotype was counted a single time. The chain carries TRBV7-2 and TRBJ2-7, with 8 bases lining up with TRBD2. CDR1 is SGHTA and CDR2 is FQGNSA in the germline V gene. V shed 5 bases, J shed 6 bases, and the junction held 12 bases outside the gene matches. The CDR3 is 15 residues long. CDR3 amino acids: CASSPQGSGVGEQYF. CDR3 DNA: TGTGCCAGCAGCCCCCAGGGTAGCGGGGTAGGCGAGCAGTACTTC.

The rearrangement joins TRBV4-1 to TRBJ2-3; 9 nucleotides line up with TRBD1. V was clipped by 4 bases and J by 1 base; unmatched bases: 9. The CDR3 has 17 residues. Germline CDR1 and CDR2: MGHRA and YSYEKL. CDR3 sequence reads: CASSPGTGMFGTDTQYF. CDR3 in DNA: TGCGCCAGCAGCCCGGGGACAGGGATGTTCGGCACAGATACGCAGTATTTT.

V and J are TRBV6-2 or TRBV6-3 and TRBJ2-2, with a weak D call TRBD2 (5 bases). Germline assignment: CDR1 MNHEY and CDR2 SVGEGT. The CDR3 is made up of 14 amino acids. The V end lost 2 bases, the J end lost 4 bases, and 8 bases lay between the germline ends. CDR3 loop: CASSYAGRTGELFF. Written as DNA, the CDR3 is TGTGCCAGCAGTTACGCGGGTCGCACCGGGGAGCTGTTTTTT.

This chain joins TRBV4-3 and TRBJ2-2; 10 bases agree with TRBD2. The junction had 4 bases not matched to a gene; V was cut back by 4 bases and J by 5 bases. The germline CDR1 and CDR2 sequences are LGHNA and YSLEER. The CDR3 totals 15 residues. In DNA form, the CDR3 reads TGCGCCAGCAGCCTCTTAGCGGGGGGAACCGGGGAGCTGTTTTTT. Translation: CASSLLAGGTGELFF.